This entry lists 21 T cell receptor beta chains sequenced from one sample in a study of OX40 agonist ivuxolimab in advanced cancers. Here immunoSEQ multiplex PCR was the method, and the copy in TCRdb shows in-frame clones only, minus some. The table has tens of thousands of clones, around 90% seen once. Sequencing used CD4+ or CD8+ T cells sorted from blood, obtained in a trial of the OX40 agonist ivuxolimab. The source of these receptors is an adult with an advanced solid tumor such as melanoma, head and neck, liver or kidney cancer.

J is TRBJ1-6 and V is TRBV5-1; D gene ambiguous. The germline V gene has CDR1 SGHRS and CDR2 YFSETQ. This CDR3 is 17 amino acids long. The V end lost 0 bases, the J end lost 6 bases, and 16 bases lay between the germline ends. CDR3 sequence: CASSLAAGHLINSPLHF. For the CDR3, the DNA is TGCGCCAGCAGCTTGGCCGCAGGCCACCTAATTAATTCACCCCTCCACTTT.

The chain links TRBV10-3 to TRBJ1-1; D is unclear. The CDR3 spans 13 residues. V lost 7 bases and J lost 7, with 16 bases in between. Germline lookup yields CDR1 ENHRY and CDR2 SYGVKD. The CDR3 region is CAITRSGDDEAFF. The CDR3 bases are TGTGCCATCACGAGAAGTGGCGATGATGAAGCTTTCTTT.

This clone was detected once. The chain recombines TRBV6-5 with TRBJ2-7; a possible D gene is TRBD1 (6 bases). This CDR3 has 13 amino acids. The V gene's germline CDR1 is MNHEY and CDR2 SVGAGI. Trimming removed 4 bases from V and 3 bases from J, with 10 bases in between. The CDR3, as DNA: TGTGCCAGCAGTTGGGCAGGGGTCTACGAGCAGTACTTC. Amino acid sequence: CASSWAGVYEQYF.

CDR3 in DNA: TGTGCCAGCAGCCGTACTCACACAGATACGCAGTATTTT. Protein: CASSRTHTDTQYF. The rearrangement links TRBV6-4 to TRBJ2-3; D not resolved. V was trimmed by 6 bases and J by 2 bases, leaving 9 bases between them. CDR1 MRHNA and CDR2 SNTAGT come from the germline V gene. The CDR3 has 13 residues.

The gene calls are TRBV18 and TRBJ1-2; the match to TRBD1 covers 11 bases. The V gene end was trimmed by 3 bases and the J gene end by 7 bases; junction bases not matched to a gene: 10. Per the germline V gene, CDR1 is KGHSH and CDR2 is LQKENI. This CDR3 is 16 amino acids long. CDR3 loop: CASSPRRTGGSGGYTF. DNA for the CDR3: TGTGCCAGCTCACCCCGACGGACAGGGGGCAGCGGTGGCTACACCTTC.

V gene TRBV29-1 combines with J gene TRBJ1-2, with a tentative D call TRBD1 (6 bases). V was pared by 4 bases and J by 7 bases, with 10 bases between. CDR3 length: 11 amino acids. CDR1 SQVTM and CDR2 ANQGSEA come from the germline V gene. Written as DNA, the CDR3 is TGCAGCGTTGCCGGGGGCTTTGGCTACACCTTC. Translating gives CSVAGGFGYTF.

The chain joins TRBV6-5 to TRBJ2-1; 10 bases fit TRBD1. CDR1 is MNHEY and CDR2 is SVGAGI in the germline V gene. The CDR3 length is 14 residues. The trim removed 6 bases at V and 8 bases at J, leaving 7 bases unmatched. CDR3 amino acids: CASSRDRGMDEQFF. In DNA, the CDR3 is TGTGCCAGCAGCCGGGACAGGGGAATGGATGAGCAGTTCTTC.

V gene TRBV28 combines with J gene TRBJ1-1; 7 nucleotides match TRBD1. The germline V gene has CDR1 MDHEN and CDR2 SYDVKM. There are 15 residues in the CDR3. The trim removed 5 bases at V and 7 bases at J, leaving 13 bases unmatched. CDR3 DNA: TGTGCCAGCAGTCTCCAGACAGGGTCGCGGATTGAAGCTTTCTTT. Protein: CASSLQTGSRIEAFF.

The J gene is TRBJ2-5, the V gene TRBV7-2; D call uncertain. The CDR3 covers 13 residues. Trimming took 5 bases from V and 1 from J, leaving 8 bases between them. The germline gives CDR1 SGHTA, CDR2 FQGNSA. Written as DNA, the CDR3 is TGTGCCAGCAGCCCCCGGATCCAAGAGACCCAGTACTTC. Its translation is CASSPRIQETQYF.

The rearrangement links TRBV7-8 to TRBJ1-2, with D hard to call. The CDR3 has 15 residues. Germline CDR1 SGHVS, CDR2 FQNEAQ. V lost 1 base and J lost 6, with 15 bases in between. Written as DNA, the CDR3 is TGTGCCAGCAGCTTAGATAAGTTATTAATCGATGGCTACACCTTC. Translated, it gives CASSLDKLLIDGYTF.

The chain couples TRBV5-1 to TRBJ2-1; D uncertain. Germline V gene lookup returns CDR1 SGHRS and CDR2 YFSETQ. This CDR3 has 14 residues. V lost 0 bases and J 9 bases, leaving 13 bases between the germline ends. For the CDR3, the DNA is TGCGCCAGCAGCTTGGGGACGCAGGTGGGTGAGCAGTTCTTC. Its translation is CASSLGTQVGEQFF.

The CDR3 protein is CASSLDFRKDRVFFYEQYF. In DNA, the CDR3 is TGTGCCAGCAGCTTAGATTTTAGGAAGGACAGGGTGTTCTTCTACGAGCAGTACTTC. The chain joins TRBV11-2 to TRBJ2-7, with TRBD1 matching over 8 bases. The CDR3 length is 19 residues. V shed 0 bases and J 3 bases; nucleotides not matched to a gene: 16. Per the germline V gene, CDR1 is SGHAT and CDR2 is FQNNGV.

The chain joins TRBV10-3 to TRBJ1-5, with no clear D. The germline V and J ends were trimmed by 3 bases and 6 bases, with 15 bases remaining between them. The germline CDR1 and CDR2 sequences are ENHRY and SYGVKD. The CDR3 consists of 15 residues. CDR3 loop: CAISDNSPGGQPQHF. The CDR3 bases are TGTGCCATCAGTGATAACAGCCCGGGAGGTCAGCCCCAGCATTTT.

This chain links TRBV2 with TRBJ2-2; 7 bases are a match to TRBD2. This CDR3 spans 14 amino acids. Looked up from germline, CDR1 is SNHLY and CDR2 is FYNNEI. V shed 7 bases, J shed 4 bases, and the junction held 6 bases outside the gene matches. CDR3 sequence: CASTLGGGTGELFF. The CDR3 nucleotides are TGTGCCAGCACCTTGGGGGGGGGCACCGGGGAGCTGTTTTTT. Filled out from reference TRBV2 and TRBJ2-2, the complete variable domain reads EPEVTQTPSHQVTQMGQEVILRCVPISNHLYFYWYRQILGQKVEFLVSFYNNEISEKSEIFDDQFSVERPDGSNFTLKIRSTKLEDSAMYFCASTLGGGTGELFFGEGSRLTVL.

The CDR3 protein is CATSRNPGQGIDEQYF. The CDR3 DNA reads as TGTGCCACCAGCAGAAACCCGGGACAGGGGATCGACGAGCAGTACTTC. The chain recombines TRBV15 with TRBJ2-7; 10 bases line up with TRBD1. V shed 2 bases and J 5 bases; nucleotides not matched to a gene: 9. The CDR3 is 16 residues long. Germline V gene lookup returns CDR1 LNHNV and CDR2 YYDKDF (reference sequence).

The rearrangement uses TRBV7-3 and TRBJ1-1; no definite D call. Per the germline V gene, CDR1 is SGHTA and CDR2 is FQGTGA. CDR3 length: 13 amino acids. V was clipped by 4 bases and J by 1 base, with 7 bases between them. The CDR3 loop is CASSSGGNTEAFF. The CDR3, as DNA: TGTGCCAGCAGCTCGGGAGGGAACACTGAAGCTTTCTTT. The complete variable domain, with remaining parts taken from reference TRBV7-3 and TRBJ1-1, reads GAGVSQTPSNKVTEKGKYVELRCDPISGHTALYWYRQSLGQGPEFLIYFQGTGAADDSGLPNDRFFAVRPEGSVSTLKIQRTERGDSAVYLCASSSGGNTEAFFGQGTRLTVV.

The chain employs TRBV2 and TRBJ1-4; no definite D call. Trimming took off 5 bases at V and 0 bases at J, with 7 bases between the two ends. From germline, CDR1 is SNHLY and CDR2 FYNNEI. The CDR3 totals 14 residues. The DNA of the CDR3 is TGTGCCAGCAGTCGGCAAACAACTAATGAAAAACTGTTTTTT. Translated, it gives CASSRQTTNEKLFF. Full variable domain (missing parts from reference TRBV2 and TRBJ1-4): EPEVTQTPSHQVTQMGQEVILRCVPISNHLYFYWYRQILGQKVEFLVSFYNNEISEKSEIFDDQFSVERPDGSNFTLKIRSTKLEDSAMYFCASSRQTTNEKLFFGSGTQLSVL.

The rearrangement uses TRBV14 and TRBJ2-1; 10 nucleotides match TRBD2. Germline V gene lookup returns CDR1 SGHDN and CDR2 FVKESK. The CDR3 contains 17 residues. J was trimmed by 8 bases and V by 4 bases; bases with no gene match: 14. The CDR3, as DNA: TGTGCCAGCAGCCCCACCTCCCAGCGGGGGGGGAACGATGAGCAGTTCTTC. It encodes CASSPTSQRGGNDEQFF.

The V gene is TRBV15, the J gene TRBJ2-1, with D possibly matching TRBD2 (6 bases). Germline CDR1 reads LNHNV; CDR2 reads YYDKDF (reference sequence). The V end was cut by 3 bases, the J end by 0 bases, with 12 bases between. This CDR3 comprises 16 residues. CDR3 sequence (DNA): TGTGCCACCAGCAGCCAGGGACTGAGCTCCTACAATGAGCAGTTCTTC. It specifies CATSSQGLSSYNEQFF. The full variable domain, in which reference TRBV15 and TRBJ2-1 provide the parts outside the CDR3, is DAMVIQNPRYQVTQFGKPVTLSCSQTLNHNVMYWYQQKSSQAPKLLFHYYDKDFNNEADTPDNFQSRRPNTSFCFLDIRSPGLGDTAMYLCATSSQGLSSYNEQFFGPGTRLTVL.

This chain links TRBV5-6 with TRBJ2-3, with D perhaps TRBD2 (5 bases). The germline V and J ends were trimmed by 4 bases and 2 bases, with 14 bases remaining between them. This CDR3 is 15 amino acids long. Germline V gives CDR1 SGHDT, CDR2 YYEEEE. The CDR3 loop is CASSRGRGNTDTQYF. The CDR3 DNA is TGTGCCAGCAGCCGTGGACGGGGAAACACAGATACGCAGTATTTT.

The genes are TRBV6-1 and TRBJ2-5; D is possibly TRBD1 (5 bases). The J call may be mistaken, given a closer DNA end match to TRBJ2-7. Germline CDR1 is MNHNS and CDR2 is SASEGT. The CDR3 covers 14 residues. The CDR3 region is CASSEAPGNYEQYF. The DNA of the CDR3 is TGTGCCAGCAGTGAAGCGCCAGGGAACTACGAGCAGTACTTC.